Listed below are T cell receptor beta chains from one sample, sequenced in a study of cytomegalovirus exposure and HLA in healthy donors. This table comes from immunoSEQ multiplex PCR, and its TCRdb copy is limited to in-frame clones, with some not included. Altogether under 200,000 clones are present, around 75% being singletons, with the ten largest covering around 1.9%. Material: PBMCs. The receptors derive from a woman aged 25-40 years in good health and CMV-seronegative. CDR3s include the opening cysteine and the closing phenylalanine or tryptophan. A D gene is named only where the DNA matches it firmly. Expanded clones get a size class; other rows say once, few or many, or leave the size out.

TRBJ2-5 NA TRBV5-4 NA CASSSETREQETQYF TGTGCCAGCAGCTCCGAGACTAGAGAGCAAGAGACCCAGTACTTC
TRBJ1-2 NA TRBV5-1 TRBD1 CASSRVSGQAEGYTF TGCGCCAGCAGCCGTGTTAGTGGACAGGCAGAAGGCTACACCTTC
TRBJ2-7 NA TRBV29-1 NA CSVVGGGGPHEQYF TGCAGCGTTGTAGGAGGGGGCGGACCCCACGAGCAGTACTTC
TRBJ1-2 NA TRBV6-1 NA CVSSESRGSNGYTF TGTGTCAGCAGTGAGAGTAGGGGGAGTAATGGCTACACCTTC
TRBJ1-1 NA TRBV27 TRBD1 CASSLESGQLYTEAFF TGTGCCAGCAGTTTAGAATCGGGACAGCTATACACTGAAGCTTTCTTT
TRBJ2-5 NA TRBV5-1 NA CASSLQGNWNQETQYF TGCGCCAGCAGCTTGCAGGGGAATTGGAATCAAGAGACCCAGTACTTC
TRBJ1-1 few TRBV5-1 NA CASSLARRDTEAFF TGCGCCAGCAGCTTGGCCAGGCGGGACACTGAAGCTTTCTTT
TRBJ1-1 NA TRBV6-5 NA CASSYFEGHKAFF TGTGCCAGCAGTTACTTCGAGGGACACAAAGCTTTCTTT
TRBJ2-5 NA TRBV5-1 NA CASSPTAYQETQYF TGCGCCAGCAGCCCGACAGCGTACCAAGAGACCCAGTACTTC
TRBJ2-7 few TRBV2 NA CASTPRTVPKGEQYF TGTGCCAGCACTCCACGGACAGTCCCTAAGGGCGAGCAGTACTTC
TRBJ1-1 NA TRBV28 NA CASSPHPTAEGAFF TGTGCCAGCAGTCCACATCCTACAGCGGAGGGAGCTTTCTTT
TRBJ2-5 few TRBV7-8 TRBD2 CASSHGLAGGIIGETQYF TGTGCCAGCAGCCATGGACTAGCGGGAGGGATTATAGGGGAGACCCAGTACTTC
TRBJ2-3 NA TRBV6-4 TRBD2 CASSSGGATDTQYF TGTGCCAGCAGTAGCGGGGGGGCCACAGATACGCAGTATTTT
TRBJ2-2 NA TRBV5-4 NA CASSLAPGLDTGELFF TGTGCCAGCAGCTTGGCCCCCGGGTTAGACACCGGGGAGCTGTTTTTT
TRBJ2-7 NA TRBV7-9 TRBD2 CASSPQREAPYEQYF TGTGCCAGCAGCCCCCAGCGGGAGGCCCCCTACGAGCAGTACTTC
TRBJ2-7 NA TRBV7-8 NA CASSLSGSYEQYF TGTGCCAGCAGCTTGTCCGGTTCCTACGAGCAGTACTTC
TRBJ1-1 few TRBV4-2 NA CASSPLQGFVPTEAFF TGTGCCAGCAGCCCCCTACAGGGATTTGTGCCTACTGAAGCTTTCTTT
TRBJ1-1 NA TRBV18 TRBD1 CASSPGQVSKNTEAFF TGTGCCAGCTCACCGGGACAGGTCTCAAAGAACACTGAAGCTTTCTTT
TRBJ2-7 NA TRBV7-9 NA CASSPTGTFIEQYF TGTGCCAGCAGCCCCACCGGGACTTTTATCGAGCAGTACTTC
TRBJ1-2 NA TRBV11-2 NA CASSLAGDGYGYTF TGTGCCAGCAGCTTGGCAGGGGATGGCTATGGCTACACCTTC
TRBJ2-7 NA TRBV21-1 NA CASSFEKAGSEAYEQYF TGTGCCAGCAGCTTCGAAAAAGCCGGTTCCGAAGCCTACGAGCAGTACTTC
TRBJ1-4 once TRBV7-9 TRBD1 CASSSQQGVGFGEKLFF TGTGCCAGCAGCTCACAACAGGGGGTAGGCTTTGGAGAAAAACTGTTTTTT
TRBJ1-2 NA TRBV14 NA CASSAQNYGYTF TGTGCCAGCAGCGCCCAGAACTATGGCTACACCTTC
TRBJ2-7 NA TRBV6-5 NA CASSYSRDIGSEQYF TGTGCCAGCAGTTACTCCCGGGACATCGGTTCCGAGCAGTACTTC
TRBJ2-5 NA TRBV11-2 NA CASSVTRGWETQYF TGTGCCAGCAGCGTTACCCGGGGGTGGGAGACCCAGTACTTC
TRBJ1-6 NA TRBV11-2 TRBD1 CASKGQGNSPLHF TGTGCCAGCAAGGGACAGGGAAATTCACCCCTCCACTTT
TRBJ1-1 NA TRBV28 NA CASSPSGHLNTEAFF TGTGCCAGCAGCCCCTCGGGACATCTGAACACTGAAGCTTTCTTT